This T cell receptor (beta chain) was obtained from a study of beta chain features in type 1 diabetes. Germline V gene sequence: CDR1 LNHNV, CDR2 YYDKDF (reference sequence). This CDR3 comprises 12 residues. V was trimmed by 4 bases and J by 6 bases, leaving 6 bases between them. Study-wide results and caveats: Across patients, naive, central memory and Treg TCRB repertoires exhibited apparently greater similarity than was observed across healthy donors. People with Type 1 diabetes carried modestly yet significantly shorter TCRB CDR3s in all four CD4+ subsets. Fewer insertions but more deletions were seen at VDJ junctions in type 1 diabetes patients.

This clone turned up a few times. The target antigen is unknown. Reverse transcription of all isolated RNA meant that expressed TCRB transcripts were sequenced. Measured with immunoSEQ multiplex PCR; TCRdb has only the in-frame clones, and not every one. The sample comprises hundreds of thousands of clones, over 12% of which are singletons, and more than 0.015% rests with the top ten. CD45RO/CCR7/CD25/CD127/CD95/CD27 staining was used to isolate CD4+ naive, central memory, regulatory and stem cell-like memory cells by sorting. Purity exceeding 95% was reached by all sorted populations. The chain has TRBV15 and TRBJ1-4, with D uncertain. The origin of this receptor is a man between 18 and 35 years old with type 1 diabetes. Sequenced: naive CD4+ T cells from blood. CDR3 in DNA: TGTGCCACCAGCAAAGGAGATGAAAAACTGTTTTTT. Translation: CATSKGDEKLFF.